These T cell receptor beta chains were read from a single sample in a study of Ad26.COV2.S vaccination and SARS-CoV-2 variants. Sequencing was performed with immunoSEQ multiplex PCR; in TCRdb, only in-frame clones are kept and a portion is missing. The table includes around 380,000 clones, 70% to 90% detected once. This material consisted of peripheral blood, taken in a trial of Ad26.COV2.S vaccine versus placebo. The receptors come from a person aged 18 to 65 who received the Ad26.COV2.S COVID-19 vaccine or a placebo. Both conserved end residues are part of each CDR3.

CDR3 protein: CASSRDQGSAYEQYF
V gene: TRBV18
J gene: TRBJ2-7

CDR3 protein: CASSKGRGRGYGYTF
V gene: TRBV21-1
J gene: TRBJ1-2

CDR3 protein: CASSFGRTGVYEQYF
V gene: TRBV7-6
J gene: TRBJ2-7

CDR3 protein: CASSQRGTYGYTF
V gene: TRBV4-3
J gene: TRBJ1-2

CDR3 protein: CASGSAGGSYGYTF
V gene: TRBV28
J gene: TRBJ1-2

CDR3 protein: CASSPTRSTEAFF
V gene: TRBV7-8
J gene: TRBJ1-1

CDR3 protein: CASSFSTDTQYF
V gene: TRBV7-9
J gene: TRBJ2-3

CDR3 protein: CATSPGTSGQETQYF
V gene: TRBV24-1
J gene: TRBJ2-5

CDR3 protein: CAIHFRDASSYGYTF
V gene: TRBV7-9
J gene: TRBJ1-2

CDR3 protein: CASRWDRSMNTEAFF
V gene: TRBV27
J gene: TRBJ1-1

CDR3 protein: CASRVGSSYEQYF
V gene: TRBV5-1
J gene: TRBJ2-7

CDR3 protein: CASSPTPGKFYGYTF
V gene: TRBV7-9
J gene: TRBJ1-2

CDR3 protein: CASSEGTGGQETQYF
V gene: TRBV19
J gene: TRBJ2-5

CDR3 protein: CASSLRGTGNEQFF
V gene: TRBV3-1/TRBV3-2
J gene: TRBJ2-1

CDR3 protein: CASGRDRFSYNSPLHF
V gene: TRBV2
J gene: TRBJ1-6

CDR3 protein: CASSLGLAGGPFNEQFF
V gene: TRBV6-6
J gene: TRBJ2-1

CDR3 protein: CASSSRNTIYF
V gene: TRBV7-9
J gene: TRBJ1-3

CDR3 protein: CASSLVRLALNTGELFF
V gene: TRBV11-2
J gene: TRBJ2-2

CDR3 protein: CSVEVAGRGYEKLFF
V gene: TRBV29-1
J gene: TRBJ1-4

CDR3 protein: CASSPQPRQGTNTGELFF
V gene: TRBV7-2
J gene: TRBJ2-2

CDR3 protein: CASSVTDSSNQPQHF
V gene: TRBV4-1
J gene: TRBJ1-5

CDR3 protein: CASSLSAGGSYGYTF
V gene: TRBV28
J gene: TRBJ1-2

CDR3 protein: CSASMDLLAREQFF
V gene: TRBV20-1
J gene: TRBJ2-1

CDR3 protein: CAWGTSSIEQFF
V gene: TRBV30
J gene: TRBJ2-1

CDR3 protein: CASSELGAIHTF
V gene: TRBV10-1
J gene: TRBJ1-2

CDR3 protein: CASSSLSSGEQYF
V gene: TRBV3-1/TRBV3-2
J gene: TRBJ2-7